This TCR beta chain was recorded in a study of blood T cell repertoires in COVID-19. Generated by immunoSEQ multiplex PCR, the TCRdb table keeps only in-frame clones and is missing some. The sample consists of about 88,000 clones, over 80% of them appearing once. Germline CDR1 and CDR2: SGHTA and FQGNSA. The CDR3 runs to 14 residues. Between the trimmed V and J ends, which lost 5 bases and 8 bases, there was a span of 18 bases. Sample: peripheral blood. The V and J genes are TRBV7-2 and TRBJ1-1, with D perhaps matching TRBD1 (6 bases). The receptor was derived from a human donor with active COVID-19. The donor label of this sample is uncertain. CDR3 amino acids: CASSTFVQGLEAFF. CDR3 DNA sequence: TGTGCCAGCAGCACTTTCGTACAGGGCTTGGAAGCTTTCTTT.